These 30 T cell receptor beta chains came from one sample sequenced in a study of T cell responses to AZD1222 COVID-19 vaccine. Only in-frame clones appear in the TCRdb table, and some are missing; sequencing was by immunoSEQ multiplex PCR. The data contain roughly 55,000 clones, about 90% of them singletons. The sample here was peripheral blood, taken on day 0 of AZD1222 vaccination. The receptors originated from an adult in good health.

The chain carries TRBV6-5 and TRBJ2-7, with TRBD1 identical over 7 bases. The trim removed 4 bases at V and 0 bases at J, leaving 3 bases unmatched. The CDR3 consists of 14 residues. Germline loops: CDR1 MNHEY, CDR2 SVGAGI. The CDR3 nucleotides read TGTGCCAGCAGTTCGGCAGGGGGCTCCTACGAGCAGTACTTC. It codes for CASSSAGGSYEQYF.

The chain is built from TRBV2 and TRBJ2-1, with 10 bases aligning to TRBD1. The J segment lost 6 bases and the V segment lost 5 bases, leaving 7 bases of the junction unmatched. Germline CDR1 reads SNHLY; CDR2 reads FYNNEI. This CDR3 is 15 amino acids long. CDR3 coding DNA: TGTGCCAGCAGTCGCCCCGGACAGGGGGGCAATGAGCAGTTCTTC. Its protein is CASSRPGQGGNEQFF.

The CDR3 reads CASSQVAGTDGYTF. The CDR3 DNA reads as TGTGCCAGCAGCCAAGTTGCCGGGACCGATGGCTACACCTTC. This chain uses TRBV4-2 with TRBJ1-2; possibly TRBD1 for D (5 bases). Trimming shortened V by 1 base and J by 6 bases, and 12 bases separated the two germline ends. In germline, CDR1 is LGHNA, CDR2 YNFKEQ. CDR3 length: 14 amino acids.

The DNA for the CDR3 is TGTGCCAGCAAGGAGAACACTGAAGCTTTCTTT. It codes for CASKENTEAFF. The chain is built from TRBV6-6 and TRBJ1-1; D remains ambiguous. The germline V gene encodes CDR1 MNHNY and CDR2 SVGAGI (reference sequence). The CDR3 has 11 amino acids. Trimming pared 7 bases from V and 1 base from J, leaving 4 bases between.

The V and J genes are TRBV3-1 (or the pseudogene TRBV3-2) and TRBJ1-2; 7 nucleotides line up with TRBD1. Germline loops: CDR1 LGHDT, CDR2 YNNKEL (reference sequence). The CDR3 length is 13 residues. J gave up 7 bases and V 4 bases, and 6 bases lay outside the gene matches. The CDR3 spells CASSPGGGRGYTF. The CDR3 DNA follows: TGTGCCAGCAGCCCAGGGGGGGGACGTGGCTACACCTTC.

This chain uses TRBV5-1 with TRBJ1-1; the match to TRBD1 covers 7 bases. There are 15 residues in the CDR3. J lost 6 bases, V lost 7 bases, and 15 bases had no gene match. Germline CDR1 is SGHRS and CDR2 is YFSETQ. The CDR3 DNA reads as TGCGCCAGCCGATTTACCCTTCGACAGGGCCCTGAAGCTTTCTTT. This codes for CASRFTLRQGPEAFF. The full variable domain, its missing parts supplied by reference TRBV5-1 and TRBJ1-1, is KAGVTQTPRYLIKTRGQQVTLSCSPISGHRSVSWYQQTPGQGLQFLFEYFSETQRNKGNFPGRFSGRQFSNSRSEMNVSTLELGDSALYLCASRFTLRQGPEAFFGQGTRLTVV.

DNA for the CDR3: TGTGCCAGCAGCTTACAAGCAGTAAAGTATTTT. Amino acids: CASSLQAVKYF. The rearrangement joins TRBV11-2 to TRBJ2-3; D not resolved. CDR1 and CDR2 from the germline V gene are SGHAT and FQNNGV. This CDR3 has 11 residues. With 2 bases removed from V and 13 bases from J, the gap between germline ends came to 10 bases.

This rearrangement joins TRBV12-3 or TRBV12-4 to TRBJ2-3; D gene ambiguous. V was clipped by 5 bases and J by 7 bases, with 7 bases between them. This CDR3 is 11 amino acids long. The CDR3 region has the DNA TGTGCCAGCAGTAGAAGACATACGCAGTATTTT. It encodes CASSRRHTQYF.

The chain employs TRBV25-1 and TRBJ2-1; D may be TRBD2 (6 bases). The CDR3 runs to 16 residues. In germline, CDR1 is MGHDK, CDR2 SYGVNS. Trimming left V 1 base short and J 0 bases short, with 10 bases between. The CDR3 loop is CASSEWGGSSYNEQFF. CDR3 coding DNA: TGTGCCAGCAGTGAATGGGGAGGAAGCTCCTACAATGAGCAGTTCTTC.

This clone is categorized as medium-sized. The CDR3 protein is CASSVEPNQPQHF. For the CDR3, the DNA is TGTGCCAGCAGCGTAGAGCCAAATCAGCCCCAGCATTTT. The chain uses TRBV9 and TRBJ1-5; no definite D call. Trimming pared 0 bases from V and 4 bases from J, leaving 5 bases between. CDR1 is SGDLS, CDR2 YYNGEE, per germline. The CDR3 extends over 13 amino acids.

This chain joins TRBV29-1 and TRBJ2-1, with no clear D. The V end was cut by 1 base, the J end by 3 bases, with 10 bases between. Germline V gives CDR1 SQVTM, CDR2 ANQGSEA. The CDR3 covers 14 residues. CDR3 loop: CSVEVPLIYNEQFF. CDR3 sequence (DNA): TGCAGCGTTGAAGTACCGCTAATCTACAATGAGCAGTTCTTC.

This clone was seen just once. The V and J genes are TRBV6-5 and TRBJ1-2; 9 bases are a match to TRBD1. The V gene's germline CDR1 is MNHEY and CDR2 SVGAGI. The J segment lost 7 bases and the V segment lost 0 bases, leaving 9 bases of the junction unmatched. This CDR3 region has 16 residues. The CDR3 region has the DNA TGTGCCAGCAGTTACTCGATAGGTCGACAGGGGGTTGGCTACACCTTC. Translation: CASSYSIGRQGVGYTF.

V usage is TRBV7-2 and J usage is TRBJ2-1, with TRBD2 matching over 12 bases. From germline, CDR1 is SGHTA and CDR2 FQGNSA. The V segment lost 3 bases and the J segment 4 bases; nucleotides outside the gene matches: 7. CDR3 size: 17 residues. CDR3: CASSLALTSGGYNEQFF. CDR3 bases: TGTGCCAGCAGCTTGGCTCTGACTAGCGGGGGTTACAATGAGCAGTTCTTC.

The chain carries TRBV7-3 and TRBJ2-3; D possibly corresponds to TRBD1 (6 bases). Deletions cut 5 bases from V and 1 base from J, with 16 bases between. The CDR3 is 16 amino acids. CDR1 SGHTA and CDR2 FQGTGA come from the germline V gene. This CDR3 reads CASSPSGGGGTDTQYF. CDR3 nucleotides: TGTGCCAGCAGCCCATCTGGGGGCGGAGGCACAGATACGCAGTATTTT.

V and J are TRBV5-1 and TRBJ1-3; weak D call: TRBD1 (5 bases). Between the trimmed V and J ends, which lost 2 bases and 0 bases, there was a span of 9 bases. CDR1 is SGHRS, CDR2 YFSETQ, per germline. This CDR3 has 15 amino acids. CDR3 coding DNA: TGCGCCAGCAGCTTCGGGGGGGACTCTGGAAACACCATATATTTT. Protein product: CASSFGGDSGNTIYF.

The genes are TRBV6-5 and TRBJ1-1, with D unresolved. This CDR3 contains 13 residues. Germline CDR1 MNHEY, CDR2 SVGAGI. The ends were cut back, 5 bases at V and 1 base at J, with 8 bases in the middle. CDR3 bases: TGTGCCAGCAGTCGGCTGGCGAACACTGAAGCTTTCTTT. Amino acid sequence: CASSRLANTEAFF.

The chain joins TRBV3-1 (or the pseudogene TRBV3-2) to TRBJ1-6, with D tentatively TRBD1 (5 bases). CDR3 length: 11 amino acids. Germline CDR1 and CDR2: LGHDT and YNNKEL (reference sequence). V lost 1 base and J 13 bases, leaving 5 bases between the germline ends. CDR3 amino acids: CASSQGGPLHF. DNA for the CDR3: TGTGCCAGCAGCCAAGGGGGGCCCCTCCACTTT.

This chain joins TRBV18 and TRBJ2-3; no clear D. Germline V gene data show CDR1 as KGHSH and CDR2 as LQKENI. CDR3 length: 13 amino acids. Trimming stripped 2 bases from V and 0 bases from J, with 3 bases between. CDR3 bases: TGTGCCAGCTCACCAGGGAGCACAGATACGCAGTATTTT. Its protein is CASSPGSTDTQYF.

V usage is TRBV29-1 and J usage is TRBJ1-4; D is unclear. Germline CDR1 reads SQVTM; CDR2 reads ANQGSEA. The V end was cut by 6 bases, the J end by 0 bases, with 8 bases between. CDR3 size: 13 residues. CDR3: CSVSDATNEKLFF. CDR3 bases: TGCAGCGTCTCAGATGCAACTAATGAAAAACTGTTTTTT.

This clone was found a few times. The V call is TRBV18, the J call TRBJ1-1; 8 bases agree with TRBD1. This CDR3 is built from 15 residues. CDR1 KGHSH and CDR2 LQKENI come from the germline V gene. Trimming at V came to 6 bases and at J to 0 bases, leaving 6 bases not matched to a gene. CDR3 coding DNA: TGTGCCAGCTCGAGAGTGACAGGGGTGAACACTGAAGCTTTCTTT. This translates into CASSRVTGVNTEAFF.

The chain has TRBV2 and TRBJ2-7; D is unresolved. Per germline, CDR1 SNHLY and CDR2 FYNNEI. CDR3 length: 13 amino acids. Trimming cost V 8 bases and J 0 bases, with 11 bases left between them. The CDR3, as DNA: TGTGCCAGCTCCGCGTCCTCCTCCTACGAGCAGTACTTC. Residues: CASSASSSYEQYF.

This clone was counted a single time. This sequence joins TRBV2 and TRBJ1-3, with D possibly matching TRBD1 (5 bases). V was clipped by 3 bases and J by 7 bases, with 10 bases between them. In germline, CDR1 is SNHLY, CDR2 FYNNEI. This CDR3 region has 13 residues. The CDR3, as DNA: TGTGCCAGCAGTGACGTGGAGGGGAACACCATATATTTT. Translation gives CASSDVEGNTIYF.

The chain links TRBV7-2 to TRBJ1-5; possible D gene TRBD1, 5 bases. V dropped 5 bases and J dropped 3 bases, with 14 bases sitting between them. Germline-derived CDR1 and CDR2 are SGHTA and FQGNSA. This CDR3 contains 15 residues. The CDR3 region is CASSPAPGNNQPQHF. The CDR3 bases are TGTGCCAGCAGCCCGGCCCCAGGGAACAATCAGCCCCAGCATTTT.

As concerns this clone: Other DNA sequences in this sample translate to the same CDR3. CDR3 coding DNA: TGTGCCAGCAGTCCCCAGGGAGGCACCGGGGAGCTGTTTTTT. Protein product: CASSPQGGTGELFF. The chain joins TRBV2 to TRBJ2-2, with a possible D match to TRBD2 (6 bases). The ends were cut back, 5 bases at V and 4 bases at J, with 11 bases in the middle. CDR1 is SNHLY, CDR2 FYNNEI, per germline. The CDR3 sequence is 14 residues long.

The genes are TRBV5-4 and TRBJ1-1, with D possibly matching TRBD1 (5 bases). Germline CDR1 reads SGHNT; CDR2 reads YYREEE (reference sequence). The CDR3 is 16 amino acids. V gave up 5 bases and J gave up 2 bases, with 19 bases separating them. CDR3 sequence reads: CASRPLQIRTNTEAFF. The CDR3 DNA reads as TGTGCCAGCAGACCGCTACAGATCCGGACAAACACTGAAGCTTTCTTT.

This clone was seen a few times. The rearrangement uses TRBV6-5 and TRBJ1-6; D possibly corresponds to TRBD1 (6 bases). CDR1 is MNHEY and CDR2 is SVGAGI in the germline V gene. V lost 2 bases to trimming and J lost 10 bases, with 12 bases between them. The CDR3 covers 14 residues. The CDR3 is CASSYTGYGSPLHF. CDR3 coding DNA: TGTGCCAGCAGTTACACAGGGTACGGCTCACCCCTCCACTTT.

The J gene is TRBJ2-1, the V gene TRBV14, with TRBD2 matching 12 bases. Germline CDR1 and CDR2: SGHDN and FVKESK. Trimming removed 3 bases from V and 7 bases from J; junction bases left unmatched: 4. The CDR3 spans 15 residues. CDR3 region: CASSQTSGGGNEQFF. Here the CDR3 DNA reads TGTGCCAGCAGCCAGACTAGCGGGGGCGGGAATGAGCAGTTCTTC.

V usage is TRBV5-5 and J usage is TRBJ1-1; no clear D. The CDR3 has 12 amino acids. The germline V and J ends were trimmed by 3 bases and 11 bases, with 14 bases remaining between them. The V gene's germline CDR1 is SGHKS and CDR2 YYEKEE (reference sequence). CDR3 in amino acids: CASSSPGTGAFF. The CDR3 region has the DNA TGTGCCAGCAGCTCCCCGGGCACGGGGGCTTTCTTT.

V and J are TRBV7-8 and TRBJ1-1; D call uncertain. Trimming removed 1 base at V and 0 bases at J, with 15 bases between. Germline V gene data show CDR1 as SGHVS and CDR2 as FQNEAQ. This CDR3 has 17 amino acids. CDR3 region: CASSLEGTRILNTEAFF. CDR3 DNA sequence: TGTGCCAGCAGCTTAGAGGGAACACGGATATTGAACACTGAAGCTTTCTTT.

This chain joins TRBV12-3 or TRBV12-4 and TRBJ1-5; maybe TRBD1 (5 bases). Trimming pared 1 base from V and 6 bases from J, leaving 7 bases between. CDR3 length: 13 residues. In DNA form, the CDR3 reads TGTGCCAGCAGTTTAGGGGGACGTCAGCCCCAGCATTTT. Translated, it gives CASSLGGRQPQHF.